This entry features one T cell receptor beta chain sequence. This could be a read error, since a much larger clone is one nucleotide away. This sample is part of a study of regulatory T cells in long-lasting Graves disease. Time point given: persistent/refractory GD, antithyroid drugs over 5 years with positive TRAb. The TCR library was prepared using RNA isolated from PBMCs. EDTA tubes received 7.5 to 9 milliliters of drawn peripheral blood. TCR beta libraries were built with iRepertoire HTBI primers and Arm-PCR of CDR3 regions. Authors' processing steps: Identification across samples found about 61 TRBV and approximately 15 TRBJ segments. Via MiXCR, TCRdb re-called the multiplex PCR reads, giving one row per CDR3 protein. TCRdb's processing, not the study's, gives the V and J calls here. The table records 300,000 to 350,000 distinct CDR3 sequences, 15% to 20% of them present only once. The CDR3 contains 15 residues. The germline gives CDR1 SGHVS, CDR2 FNYEAQ.

This clonotype originated in a female donor with Graves disease. The rearrangement uses TRBV7-6 and TRBJ2-5, with TRBD1 as a possible D gene (6 bases). Sequencing used peripheral blood mononuclear cells (PBMCs), obtained when the disease was refractory, from a patient treated with antithyroid drugs. This chain's CDR3 is CASSSRGLLQETQCF. The CDR3, as DNA: TGTGCCAGCAGCTCCAGGGGTCTCCTTCAAGAGACCCAGTGCTTC.